This T cell receptor beta chain comes out of a study of T cell responses to AZD1222 COVID-19 vaccine. Study-wide results and caveats: Spike-specific TCR breadth and depth grew following two AZD1222 doses.

The length of the CDR3 is 18 residues. Germline-derived CDR1 and CDR2 are SEHNR and FQNEAQ (reference sequence). The V and J ends lost 4 bases and 4 bases, in that order; junction bases with no gene match: 14. Worth noting for this clone: Its antigen is still unknown.

TCRdb keeps only in-frame clones here, not all; method: immunoSEQ multiplex PCR. The sample lists about 180,000 clones; more than 80% were seen once. The sequences come from peripheral blood, collected 28 days after the second dose of the MenACWY control vaccine. The V and J genes are TRBV7-9 and TRBJ2-2; 8 bases fit TRBD2. This TCR was sampled from an adult who received the MenACWY meningococcal vaccine as a control. This chain's CDR3 is CASSSQRLREGRTGELFF. The CDR3 nucleotides read TGTGCCAGCAGCTCACAACGGCTCCGGGAGGGCCGCACCGGGGAGCTGTTTTTT.